This passage covers 27 T cell receptor beta chains from one sample sequenced in a study of CD8 T cells in Susac syndrome. Random hexamers served to reverse transcribe about 0.5 to 1 ug RNA. TCRdb reprocessed the immunoSEQ multiplex PCR reads via MiXCR and lists one record per CDR3 protein. The table lists under 200,000 distinct CDR3 sequences, 95% of them singletons. Sequencing was performed on CD8+ T cells from PBMCs. These receptors all stem from a human donor with Susac syndrome.

V gene TRBV4-1 combines with J gene TRBJ2-7, with a possible D match to TRBD1 (6 bases). Trimming stripped 2 bases from V and 0 bases from J, with 11 bases between. The CDR3 has 15 amino acids. The germline gives CDR1 MGHRA, CDR2 YSYEKL. CDR3 in DNA: TGCGCCAGCAGCCAAAGTGAACAGGGCTCCTACGAGCAGTACTTC. It translates to CASSQSEQGSYEQYF.

The V and J genes are TRBV20-1 and TRBJ2-7; D is ambiguous. Germline values: CDR1 DFQATT, CDR2 SNEGSKA (reference sequence). The CDR3 runs 9 residues. V was cut by 3 bases and J by 5 bases, with 2 bases left in between. The CDR3 DNA reads TGCAGTGCTAGCCACGAGCAGTACTTC. Its translation: CSASHEQYF.

This clonotype was seen just once. CDR3 sequence: CASNWGGNNEQFF. DNA for the CDR3: TGTGCCAGCAACTGGGGGGGGAACAATGAGCAGTTCTTC. The rearrangement links TRBV12-3 or TRBV12-4 to TRBJ2-1; 7 positions agree with TRBD2. V lost 7 bases and J lost 5; bases outside the gene matches: 5. The CDR3 spans 13 residues.

Only a few counts were recorded for this clonotype. This chain joins TRBV12-3 or TRBV12-4 and TRBJ1-2, with no clear D. Trimming removed 1 base from V and 8 bases from J, with 5 bases in between. The CDR3 runs 11 residues. The CDR3 sequence is CASSLVGGYTF. CDR3 coding DNA: TGTGCCAGCAGTTTAGTCGGGGGCTACACCTTC.

On this clonotype itself: At one end, the junction sequence differs from germline, possibly due to a read error. The chain is built from TRBV13 and TRBJ2-1; weak D call: TRBD2 (6 bases). CDR1 is PRHDT, CDR2 FYEKMQ, per germline (reference sequence). The CDR3 spans 11 residues. The CDR3: CASSLRLVRIF. In DNA form, the CDR3 reads TGTGCCAGCAGCTTAAGACTAGTTCGGATCTTC. Full variable domain (outside the CDR3, taken from reference TRBV13 and TRBJ2-1): AAGVIQSPRHLIKEKRETATLKCYPIPRHDTVYWYQQGPGQDPQFLISFYEKMQSDKGSIPDRFSAQQFSDYHSELNMSSLELGDSALYFCASSLRLVRIFGPGTRLTVL.

In this sample, this clonotype turned up once. The chain links TRBV6-2 or TRBV6-3 to TRBJ1-1; D unclear. Germline CDR1 MNHEY, CDR2 SVGEGT. This CDR3 spans 13 amino acids. The ends were cut back, 10 bases at V and 0 bases at J, with 12 bases in the middle. This CDR3 is CATYSAMNTEAFF. In DNA, the CDR3 is TGTGCCACTTACAGCGCCATGAACACTGAAGCTTTCTTT.

The CDR3, as DNA: TGTGCCAGCAGCGTAGTTCCGGGACAGGGGGCGAACACCGGGGAGCTGTTTTTT. This translates into CASSVVPGQGANTGELFF. The chain is built from TRBV9 and TRBJ2-2, with 11 positions matching TRBD1. The junction had 4 bases not matched to a gene; V was cut back by 0 bases and J by 0 bases. The CDR3 length is 18 residues. Germline CDR1 reads SGDLS; CDR2 reads YYNGEE.

The gene calls are TRBV30 and TRBJ1-2; D remains ambiguous. The CDR3 sequence is 13 residues long. The germline V and J ends were trimmed by 1 base and 8 bases, with 14 bases remaining between them. Germline assignment: CDR1 GTSNPN and CDR2 SVGIG (reference sequence). The CDR3 is CAWSDAPRIGYTF. DNA of the CDR3: TGTGCCTGGAGTGATGCGCCGAGGATCGGCTACACCTTC.

The table lists this clonotype with a count of one. This chain links TRBV6-5 with TRBJ2-5; tentatively, D is TRBD2 (6 bases). Germline V CDR1 and CDR2: MNHEY, SVGAGI. V was pared by 5 bases and J by 5 bases, with 18 bases between. The CDR3 runs to 15 residues. The CDR3 nucleotides read TGTGCCAGCAGTCCCGGCGGAGGGGCGGGGGAGACCCAGTACTTC. Its protein is CASSPGGGAGETQYF.

The rearrangement uses TRBV9 and TRBJ1-2; the D gene is possibly TRBD1 (6 bases). V was clipped by 3 bases and J by 5 bases, with 11 bases between them. The V gene's germline CDR1 is SGDLS and CDR2 YYNGEE. The CDR3 length is 13 residues. In nucleotides, the CDR3 is TGTGCCAGCAGCGCCCAGGGGTTATATGGCTACACCTTC. Translation gives CASSAQGLYGYTF.

The CDR3 DNA follows: TGTGCCAGCAGCCATGAGAGGGGCTACACCTTC. Amino acids: CASSHERGYTF. The chain combines TRBV12-3 or TRBV12-4 with TRBJ1-2; D ambiguous. Trimming shortened V by 6 bases and J by 8 bases, and 10 bases separated the two germline ends. The CDR3 loop spans 11 amino acids.

The chain employs TRBV19 and TRBJ2-4; the D gene is possibly TRBD1 (5 bases). CDR3 length: 12 residues. The V and J ends lost 6 bases and 13 bases respectively, with 16 bases between them. CDR1 and CDR2 (germline): LNHDA, SQIVND (reference sequence). DNA for the CDR3: TGTGCCAGTAGGGGGTTGGGGCAGTTCCAGTACTTC. The encoded protein is CASRGLGQFQYF. Together with reference TRBV19 and TRBJ2-4, the CDR3 gives the full variable domain: DGGITQSPKYLFRKEGQNVTLSCEQNLNHDAMYWYRQDPGQGLRLIYYSQIVNDFQKGDIAEGYSVSREKKESFPLTVTSAQKNPTAFYLCASRGLGQFQYFGAGTRLSVL.

The V call is TRBV20-1, the J call TRBJ1-2; D is unresolved. Germline values: CDR1 DFQATT, CDR2 SNEGSKA (reference sequence). The CDR3 has 13 amino acids. Trimming removed 6 bases at V and 6 bases at J, with 17 bases between. The CDR3 coding sequence is TGCAGTGCCGTCGGTACGACCCCGAATGGCTACACCTTC. Translation gives CSAVGTTPNGYTF.

This clonotype showed up just once. The genes are TRBV9 and TRBJ2-1, with D hard to call. Germline V gene sequence: CDR1 SGDLS, CDR2 YYNGEE. V lost 3 bases and J 7 bases, leaving 11 bases between the germline ends. CDR3 length equals 13 residues. The CDR3 loop is CASSGFPPNEQFF. The CDR3 bases are TGTGCCAGCAGCGGTTTCCCGCCAAATGAGCAGTTCTTC.

V is TRBV5-1 and J is TRBJ2-2; D is undetermined. The CDR3 sequence is 11 residues long. Germline loops: CDR1 SGHRS, CDR2 YFSETQ. Trimming stripped 9 bases from V and 6 bases from J, with 9 bases between. The CDR3: CATAESGELFF. The CDR3, as DNA: TGCGCCACCGCCGAGTCCGGGGAGCTGTTTTTT.

V and J are TRBV20-1 and TRBJ1-1; no reliable D call. This CDR3 comprises 12 residues. Germline V gene lookup returns CDR1 DFQATT and CDR2 SNEGSKA (reference sequence). V was shortened by 2 bases and J by 0 bases, with 4 bases between the two germline ends. As DNA, the CDR3 is TGCAGTGCTAGAAGAATGAACACTGAAGCTTTCTTT. Translated: CSARRMNTEAFF.

The chain employs TRBV9 and TRBJ2-3; 9 bases line up with TRBD2. V dropped 0 bases and J dropped 2; count of bases not matched to a gene: 7. This CDR3 region has 17 residues. CDR1 is SGDLS and CDR2 is YYNGEE in the germline V gene. The CDR3 loop reads CASSVGVVAGVTDTQYF. The CDR3 DNA follows: TGTGCCAGCAGCGTAGGTGTCGTAGCGGGGGTCACAGATACGCAGTATTTT.

The rearrangement joins TRBV20-1 to TRBJ2-1; 8 bases map to TRBD2. CDR3 length: 15 residues. CDR1 and CDR2 from the germline V gene are DFQATT and SNEGSKA (reference sequence). V shed 5 bases, J shed 5 bases, and the junction held 11 bases outside the gene matches. CDR3 coding DNA: TGCAGTGCTTCCGGACTAGCCTACGGCAACAATGAGCAGTTCTTC. Encoded protein: CSASGLAYGNNEQFF.

The rearrangement joins TRBV4-1 to TRBJ1-5; D remains unclear. CDR1 is MGHRA and CDR2 is YSYEKL in the germline V gene. The CDR3 extends over 14 amino acids. V was shortened by 1 base and J by 5 bases, with 9 bases between the two germline ends. The CDR3 DNA sequence: TGCGCCAGCAGCCAAGTGACGGGCCATCAGCCCCAGCATTTT. It yields the protein CASSQVTGHQPQHF.

V and J are TRBV12-3 or TRBV12-4 and TRBJ2-3, with 7 positions matching TRBD2. Trimming took 6 bases from V and 3 from J; bases not matched to a gene: 12. This CDR3 is 16 amino acids long. CDR3 bases: TGTGCCAGCAGACCTGGCGGGGCGGGAGAGACAGATACGCAGTATTTT. As protein: CASRPGGAGETDTQYF.

This sequence joins TRBV12-3 or TRBV12-4 and TRBJ1-6, with D uncertain. The CDR3 sequence is 14 residues long. Trimming cost V 1 base and J 7 bases, with 8 bases left between them. The CDR3 region is CASSLGQQNSPLHF. DNA for the CDR3: TGTGCCAGCAGTTTAGGGCAGCAAAATTCACCCCTCCACTTT.

The chain employs TRBV29-1 and TRBJ2-1; D gene unclear. V gave up 2 bases and J gave up 1 base, with 9 bases separating them. The CDR3 totals 14 residues. Germline values: CDR1 SQVTM, CDR2 ANQGSEA. The DNA for the CDR3 is TGCAGCGTTGAATTCGCAGCTTCCTACAATGAGCAGTTCTTC. Its translation is CSVEFAASYNEQFF.

The gene calls are TRBV4-1 and TRBJ2-3; unclear D gene. Germline V gives CDR1 MGHRA, CDR2 YSYEKL. V gave up 0 bases and J gave up 2 bases, with 9 bases separating them. The CDR3 spans 15 residues. CDR3 coding DNA: TGCGCCAGCAGCCAAGAACACCGATCCACAGATACGCAGTATTTT. Encoded protein: CASSQEHRSTDTQYF.

V is TRBV12-3 or TRBV12-4 and J is TRBJ2-5, with 8 nucleotides matching TRBD2. The CDR3 loop spans 14 amino acids. V lost 1 base and J lost 5; bases outside the gene matches: 3. CDR3 amino acids: CASSLVSGMETQYF. The CDR3 DNA reads TGTGCCAGCAGTTTAGTTAGCGGGATGGAGACCCAGTACTTC.

The chain couples TRBV5-1 to TRBJ1-2, with D tentatively TRBD1 (6 bases). V was cut by 2 bases and J by 4 bases, with 9 bases left in between. This CDR3 is 13 amino acids long. CDR1 SGHRS and CDR2 YFSETQ come from the germline V gene. The DNA for the CDR3 is TGCGCCAGCAGCTTTCCAGGGGTCTATGGCTACACCTTC. As protein: CASSFPGVYGYTF.

This chain links TRBV29-1 with TRBJ2-2; D is uncertain. Germline CDR1 is SQVTM and CDR2 is ANQGSEA. The CDR3 has 14 residues. V was pared by 2 bases and J by 4 bases, with 11 bases between. The CDR3 nucleotides are TGCAGCGTTGAAATCCCCAACACCACCGGGGAGCTGTTTTTT. Protein product: CSVEIPNTTGELFF.

The genes are TRBV4-1 and TRBJ2-7, with D possibly being TRBD1 (5 bases). CDR1 is MGHRA, CDR2 YSYEKL, per germline. The CDR3 spans 16 residues. The V gene lost 0 bases and the J gene lost 3 bases, with 15 bases spanning the gap. The DNA for the CDR3 is TGCGCCAGCAGCCAAGAAGTTCGGCAGACAGTCTACGAGCAGTACTTC. It encodes CASSQEVRQTVYEQYF.